This T cell receptor (beta chain) was obtained from a study of T cell changes during pregnancy in multiple sclerosis. TCRdb's copy holds only in-frame clones and misses some; the assay was immunoSEQ multiplex PCR. The table records around 100,000 clones, 92% of them present only once. The sequencing used peripheral blood, collected after pregnancy. This clonotype was obtained from a female donor with multiple sclerosis, enrolled in a pregnancy study.

CDR3 residues: CASTSTSGAYEQYF. The CDR3 DNA follows: TGTGCCAGCACCTCGACTAGCGGAGCCTACGAGCAGTACTTC. The J gene is TRBJ2-7, the V gene TRBV11-2, with 9 bases lining up with TRBD2. V lost 7 bases to trimming and J lost 2 bases; unmatched junction nucleotides: 6. CDR3 length: 14 residues. Germline V gene sequence: CDR1 SGHAT, CDR2 FQNNGV.